What follows are 3 T cell receptor beta chains derived from one specimen sequenced in a study of T-cell reconstitution after alpha-beta-depleted transplantation in children listed by TCRdb under 2016. The method behind the library was PCR. Sequenced on an Illumina HiSeq 2500. Molecular barcoding was employed in the preparation of TCR libraries, with unique molecular identifiers being used to normalize TCRbeta repertoire quantification. TCRdb redid the processing of the public reads, applying fastp at Q25 and MiXCR, and retained in-frame beta chains. A single entry per CDR3 protein holds the most common genes and DNA from its merged rows. The sample has 800,000 to 1,000,000 distinct CDR3 sequences on record, around 30% of them singletons. About 28% of the sample belongs to the ten largest clones. What the treatment or condition label conveys for this sample: allogeneic hematopoietic cell transplantation with graft depleted of TCRalphabeta T cells and CD19 B cells.

Source: PBMCs, mostly from graft donor cells, taken 360 days after TCRalphabeta/CD19-depleted stem cell transplant. The receptors originated from a boy under two years old who had a stem cell transplant for SCID, so the T cells may come from the graft donor.

The V gene is TRBV29-1, the J gene TRBJ2-7, with 9 positions matching TRBD1. CDR1 SQVTM and CDR2 ANQGSEA come from the germline V gene. With 4 bases clipped from V and 3 bases from J, the junction kept 4 bases outside the gene matches. The CDR3 extends over 13 amino acids. In DNA form, the CDR3 reads TGCAGCGTTGGTGGGACAGGGTTCTACGAGCAGTACTTC. Amino acid sequence: CSVGGTGFYEQYF.

V usage is TRBV4-3 and J usage is TRBJ2-2; TRBD2 is a possible D gene (6 bases). V was shortened by 1 base and J by 7 bases, with 13 bases between the two germline ends. The CDR3 runs 15 residues. CDR1 LGHNA and CDR2 YSLEER come from the germline V gene. The CDR3 DNA reads TGCGCCAGCAGCCAAGTGGCTAGCGAACTCGGGGAGCTGTTTTTT. Translation gives CASSQVASELGELFF.

The sample holds a few counts of this clonotype. The V gene is TRBV5-1, the J gene TRBJ2-7; weak D call: TRBD2 (7 bases). Between the trimmed V and J ends, which lost 0 bases and 1 base, there was a span of 14 bases. The CDR3 is 16 amino acids. Germline V gene sequence: CDR1 SGHRS, CDR2 YFSETQ. CDR3 residues: CASSLAGEGGSYEQYF. The CDR3, as DNA: TGCGCCAGCAGCTTGGCCGGGGAGGGGGGGTCCTACGAGCAGTACTTC. Full variable domain (outside the CDR3, taken from reference TRBV5-1 and TRBJ2-7): KAGVTQTPRYLIKTRGQQVTLSCSPISGHRSVSWYQQTPGQGLQFLFEYFSETQRNKGNFPGRFSGRQFSNSRSEMNVSTLELGDSALYLCASSLAGEGGSYEQYFGPGTRLTVT.